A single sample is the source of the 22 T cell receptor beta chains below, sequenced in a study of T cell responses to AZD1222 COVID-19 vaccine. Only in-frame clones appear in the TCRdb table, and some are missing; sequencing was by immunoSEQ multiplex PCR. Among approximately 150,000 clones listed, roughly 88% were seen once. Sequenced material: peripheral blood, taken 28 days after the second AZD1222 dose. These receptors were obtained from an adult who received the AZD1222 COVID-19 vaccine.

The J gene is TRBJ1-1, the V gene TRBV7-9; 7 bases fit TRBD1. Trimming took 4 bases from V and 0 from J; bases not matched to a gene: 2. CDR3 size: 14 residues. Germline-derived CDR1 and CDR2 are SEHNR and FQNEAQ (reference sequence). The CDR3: CASSSRGVNTEAFF. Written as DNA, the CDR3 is TGTGCCAGCAGCTCCAGGGGGGTGAACACTGAAGCTTTCTTT.

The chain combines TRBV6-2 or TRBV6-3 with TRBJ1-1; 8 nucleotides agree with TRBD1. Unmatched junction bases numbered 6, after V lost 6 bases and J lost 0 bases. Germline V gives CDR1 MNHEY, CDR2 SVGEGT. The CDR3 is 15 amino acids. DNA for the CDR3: TGTGCCAGCAGCCCCGGACAGGGTTTGAACACTGAAGCTTTCTTT. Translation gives CASSPGQGLNTEAFF.

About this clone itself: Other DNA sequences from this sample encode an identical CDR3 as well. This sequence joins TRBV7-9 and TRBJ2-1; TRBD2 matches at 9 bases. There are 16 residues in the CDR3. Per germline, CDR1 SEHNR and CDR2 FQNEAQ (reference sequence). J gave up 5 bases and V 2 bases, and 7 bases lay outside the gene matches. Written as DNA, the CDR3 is TGTGCCAGCAGCTTATCTCTAGCGGGGTCGAACAATGAGCAGTTCTTC. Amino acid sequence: CASSLSLAGSNNEQFF. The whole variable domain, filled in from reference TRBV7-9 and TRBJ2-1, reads DTGVSQNPRHKITKRGQNVTFRCDPISEHNRLYWYRQTLGQGPEFLTYFQNEAQLEKSRLLSDRFSAERPKGSFSTLEIQRTEQGDSAMYLCASSLSLAGSNNEQFFGPGTRLTVL.

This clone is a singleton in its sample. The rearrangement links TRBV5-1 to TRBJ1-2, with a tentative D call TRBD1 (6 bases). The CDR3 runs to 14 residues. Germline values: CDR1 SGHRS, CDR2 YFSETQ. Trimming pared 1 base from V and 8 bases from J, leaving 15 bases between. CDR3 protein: CASSLLLGAGGYTF. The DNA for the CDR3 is TGCGCCAGCAGCTTGTTGTTGGGGGCTGGGGGCTACACCTTC.

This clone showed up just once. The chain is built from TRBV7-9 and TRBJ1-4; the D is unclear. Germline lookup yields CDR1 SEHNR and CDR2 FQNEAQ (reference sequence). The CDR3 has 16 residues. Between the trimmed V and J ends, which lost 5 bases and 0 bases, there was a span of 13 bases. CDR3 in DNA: TGTGCCAGCAGCCCGCCCCCGCCTCCAACTAATGAAAAACTGTTTTTT. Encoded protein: CASSPPPPPTNEKLFF.

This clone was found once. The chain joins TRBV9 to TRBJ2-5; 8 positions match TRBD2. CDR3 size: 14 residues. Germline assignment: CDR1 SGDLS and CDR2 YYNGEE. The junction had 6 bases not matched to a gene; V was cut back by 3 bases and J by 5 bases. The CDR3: CASSARSGVETQYF. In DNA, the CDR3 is TGTGCCAGCAGCGCCCGTAGCGGGGTGGAGACCCAGTACTTC.

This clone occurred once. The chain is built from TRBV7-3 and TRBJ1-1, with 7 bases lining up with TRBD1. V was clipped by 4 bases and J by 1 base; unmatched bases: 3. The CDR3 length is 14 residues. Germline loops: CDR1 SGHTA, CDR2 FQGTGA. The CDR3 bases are TGTGCCAGCAGCTCCGGGACAGCGAACACTGAAGCTTTCTTT. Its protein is CASSSGTANTEAFF.

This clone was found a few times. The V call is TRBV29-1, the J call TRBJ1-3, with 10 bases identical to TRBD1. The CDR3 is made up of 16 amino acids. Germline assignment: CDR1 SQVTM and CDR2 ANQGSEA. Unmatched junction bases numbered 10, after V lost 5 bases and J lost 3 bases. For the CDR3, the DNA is TGCAGCGTTTCCACCGGGACAGGGGTCTTTGGAAACACCATATATTTT. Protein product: CSVSTGTGVFGNTIYF.

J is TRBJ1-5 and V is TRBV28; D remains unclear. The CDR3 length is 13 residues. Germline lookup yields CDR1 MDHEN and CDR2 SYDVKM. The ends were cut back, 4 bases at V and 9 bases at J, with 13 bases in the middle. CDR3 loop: CASSYHTGVPQHF. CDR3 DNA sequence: TGTGCCAGCAGTTATCACACCGGTGTGCCCCAGCATTTT. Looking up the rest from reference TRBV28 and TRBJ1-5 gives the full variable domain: DVKVTQSSRYLVKRTGEKVFLECVQDMDHENMFWYRQDPGLGLRLIYFSYDVKMKEKGDIPEGYSVSREKKERFSLILESASTNQTSMYLCASSYHTGVPQHFGDGTRLSIL.

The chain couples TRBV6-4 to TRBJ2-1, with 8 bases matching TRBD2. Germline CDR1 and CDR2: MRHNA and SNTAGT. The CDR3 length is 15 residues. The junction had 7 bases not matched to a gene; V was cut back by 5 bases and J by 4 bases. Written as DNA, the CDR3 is TGTGCCAGCAGTATTACGGGGGGGCCGTACAATGAGCAGTTCTTC. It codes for CASSITGGPYNEQFF.

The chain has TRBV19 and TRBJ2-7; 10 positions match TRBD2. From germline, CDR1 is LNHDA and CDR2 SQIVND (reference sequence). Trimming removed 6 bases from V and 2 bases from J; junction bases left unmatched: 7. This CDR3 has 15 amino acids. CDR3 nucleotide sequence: TGTGCCAGTAGGGTGACTAGCGGGCCCACCTACGAGCAGTACTTC. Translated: CASRVTSGPTYEQYF.

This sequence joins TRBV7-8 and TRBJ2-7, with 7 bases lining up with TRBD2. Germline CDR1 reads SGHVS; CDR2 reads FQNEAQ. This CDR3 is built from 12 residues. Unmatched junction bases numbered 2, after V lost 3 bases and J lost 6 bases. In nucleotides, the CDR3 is TGTGCCAGCAGCTTGTGGGAGGGCGAGCAGTACTTC. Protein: CASSLWEGEQYF.

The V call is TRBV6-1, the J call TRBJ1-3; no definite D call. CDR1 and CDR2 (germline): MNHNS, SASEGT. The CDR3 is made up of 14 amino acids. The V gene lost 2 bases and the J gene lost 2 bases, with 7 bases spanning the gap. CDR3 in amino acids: CASSERGPGNTIYF. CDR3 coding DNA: TGTGCCAGCAGTGAAAGAGGGCCTGGAAACACCATATATTTT.

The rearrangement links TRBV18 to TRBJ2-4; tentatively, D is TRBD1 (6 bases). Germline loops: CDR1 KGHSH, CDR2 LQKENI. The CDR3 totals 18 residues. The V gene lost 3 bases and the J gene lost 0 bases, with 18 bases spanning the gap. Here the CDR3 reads CASSPLPQTGAAKNIQYF. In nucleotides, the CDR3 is TGTGCCAGCTCACCCTTGCCCCAGACAGGAGCAGCCAAAAACATTCAGTACTTC.

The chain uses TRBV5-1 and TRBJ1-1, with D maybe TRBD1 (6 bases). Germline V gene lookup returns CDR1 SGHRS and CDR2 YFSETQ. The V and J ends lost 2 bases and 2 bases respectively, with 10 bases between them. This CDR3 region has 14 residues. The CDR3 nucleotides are TGCGCCAGCAGCTTATCCAGGGGCAACACTGAAGCTTTCTTT. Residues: CASSLSRGNTEAFF.

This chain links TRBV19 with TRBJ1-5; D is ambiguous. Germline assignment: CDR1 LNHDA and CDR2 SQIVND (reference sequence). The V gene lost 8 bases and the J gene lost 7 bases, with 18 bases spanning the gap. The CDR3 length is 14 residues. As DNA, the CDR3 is TGTGCCAGTCTCCCCTCAAGAGGTCGGCAGCCCCAGCATTTT. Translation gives CASLPSRGRQPQHF.

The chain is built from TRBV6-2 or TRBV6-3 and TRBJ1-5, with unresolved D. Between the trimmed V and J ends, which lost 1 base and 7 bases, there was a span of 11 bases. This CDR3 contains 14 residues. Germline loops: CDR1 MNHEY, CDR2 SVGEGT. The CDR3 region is CASSYLSGYQPQHF. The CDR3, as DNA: TGTGCCAGCAGTTACTTATCGGGATACCAGCCCCAGCATTTT.

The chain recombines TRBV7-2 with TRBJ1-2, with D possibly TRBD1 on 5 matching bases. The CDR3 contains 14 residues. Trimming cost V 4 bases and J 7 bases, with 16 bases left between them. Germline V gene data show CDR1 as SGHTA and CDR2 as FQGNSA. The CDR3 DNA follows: TGTGCCAGCAGCTACCGGGACCGAACTGGTGGCTACACCTTC. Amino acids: CASSYRDRTGGYTF.

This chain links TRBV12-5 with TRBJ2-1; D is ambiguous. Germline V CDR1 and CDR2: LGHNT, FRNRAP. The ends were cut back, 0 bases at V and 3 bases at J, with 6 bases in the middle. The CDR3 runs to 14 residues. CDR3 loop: CASGLVRDYNEQFF. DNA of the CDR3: TGTGCTAGTGGTTTGGTGCGCGACTACAATGAGCAGTTCTTC. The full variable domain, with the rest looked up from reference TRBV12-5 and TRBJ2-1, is DARVTQTPRHKVTEMGQEVTMRCQPILGHNTVFWYRQTMMQGLELLAYFRNRAPLDDSGMPKDRFSAEMPDATLATLKIQPSEPRDSAVYFCASGLVRDYNEQFFGPGTRLTVL.

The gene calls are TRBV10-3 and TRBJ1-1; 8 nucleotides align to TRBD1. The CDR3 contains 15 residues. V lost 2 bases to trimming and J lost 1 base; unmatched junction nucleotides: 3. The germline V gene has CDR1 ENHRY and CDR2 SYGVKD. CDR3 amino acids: CAISEGQGANTEAFF. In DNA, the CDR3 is TGTGCCATCAGTGAGGGTCAGGGGGCGAACACTGAAGCTTTCTTT.

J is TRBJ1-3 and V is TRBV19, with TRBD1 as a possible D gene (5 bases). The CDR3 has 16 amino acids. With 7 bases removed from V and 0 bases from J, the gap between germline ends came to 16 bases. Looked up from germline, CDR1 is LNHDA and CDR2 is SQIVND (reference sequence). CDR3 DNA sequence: TGTGCCAGTACCCTGGGGGGACGTATCTCTGGAAACACCATATATTTT. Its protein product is CASTLGGRISGNTIYF.

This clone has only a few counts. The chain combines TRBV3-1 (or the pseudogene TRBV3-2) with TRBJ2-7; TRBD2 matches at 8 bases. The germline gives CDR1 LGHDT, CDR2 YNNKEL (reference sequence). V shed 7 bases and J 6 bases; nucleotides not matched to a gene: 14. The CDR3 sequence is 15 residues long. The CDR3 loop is CASNNLGTSRAEQYF. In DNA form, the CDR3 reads TGTGCCAGCAACAACCTCGGGACTAGTCGAGCCGAGCAGTACTTC.